These 27 T cell receptor beta chains were sequenced from one sample in a study of T cell responses to AZD1222 COVID-19 vaccine (dated by TCRdb to the early 2020s). The label giving this sample's time point can be read as: baseline before first vaccination. This sample's treatment or condition label indicates: meningococcal conjugate vaccine given as trial control. The receptor library was made with the immunoSEQ multiplex PCR assay. TCRdb re-hosts the immuneACCESS table, in-frame sequences only. Its copies lack some clones; in the studies checked, an unresolved V gene accounts for under half of them, and the cause for the rest is not known. This sample is represented by some 150,000 clones; more than 75% of them were singletons. Approximately 4% of the sample belongs to the ten largest clones. Sequencing was performed on peripheral blood, taken on day 0 of MenACWY control vaccination. These receptors came from an adult in good health.

V usage is TRBV6-5 and J usage is TRBJ2-5; TRBD1 might be the D (5 bases). The germline V gene has CDR1 MNHEY and CDR2 SVGAGI. This CDR3 has 15 amino acids. V gave up 0 bases and J gave up 4 bases, with 12 bases separating them. The CDR3 sequence: CASSYSGRVGETQYF. In nucleotides, the CDR3 is TGTGCCAGCAGTTACTCGGGCAGGGTCGGAGAGACCCAGTACTTC.

The chain couples TRBV27 to TRBJ2-7; unclear D gene. The CDR3 is 13 amino acids. CDR1 MNHEY and CDR2 SMNVEV come from the germline V gene (reference sequence). V shed 5 bases and J shed 2 bases, with 10 bases lying between them. This chain's CDR3 is CASSISLTYEQYF. In nucleotides, the CDR3 is TGTGCCAGCAGTATTAGCCTTACCTACGAGCAGTACTTC.

The chain employs TRBV30 and TRBJ1-5; no reliable D call. The CDR3 spans 14 residues. Trimming took 2 bases from V and 3 from J, leaving 11 bases between them. In germline, CDR1 is GTSNPN, CDR2 SVGIG (reference sequence). The CDR3 nucleotides are TGTGCCTGGAGTTCGGATTACCTCAATCAGCCCCAGCATTTT. This encodes CAWSSDYLNQPQHF.

This rearrangement joins TRBV2 to TRBJ1-2; the match to TRBD1 covers 7 bases. V gave up 2 bases and J gave up 8 bases; unmatched junction bases: 11. The CDR3 sequence is 15 residues long. Germline loops: CDR1 SNHLY, CDR2 FYNNEI. The CDR3: CASSELTDRVQGYTF. CDR3 coding DNA: TGTGCCAGCAGTGAACTTACCGACAGGGTTCAGGGCTACACCTTC.

The V call is TRBV12-3 or TRBV12-4, the J call TRBJ1-1; D might be TRBD1 (5 bases). Trimming pared 5 bases from V and 11 bases from J, leaving 18 bases between. This CDR3 is 13 amino acids long. CDR3 nucleotide sequence: TGTGCCAGCAGTACCAGGGAAGGGGCGCGGGCTTTCTTT. Amino acids: CASSTREGARAFF.

The chain recombines TRBV12-3 or TRBV12-4 with TRBJ1-1; TRBD1 might be the D (6 bases). V dropped 5 bases and J dropped 6 bases, with 13 bases sitting between them. The CDR3 consists of 13 residues. CDR3 DNA sequence: TGTGCCAGCAGTCCAACAGGGAGCCCTGAAGCTTTCTTT. This translates into CASSPTGSPEAFF.

The chain is built from TRBV7-9 and TRBJ2-5; D is uncertain. CDR3 length: 14 amino acids. The V and J ends lost 2 bases and 5 bases respectively, with 12 bases between them. CDR1 is SEHNR and CDR2 is FQNEAQ in the germline V gene (reference sequence). The CDR3 DNA reads TGTGCCAGCAGCTTATATGAGTTTTTGGAGACCCAGTACTTC. The encoded protein is CASSLYEFLETQYF.

The chain carries TRBV5-6 and TRBJ2-3; TRBD2 matches at 12 bases. This CDR3 comprises 14 residues. CDR1 SGHDT and CDR2 YYEEEE come from the germline V gene. Trimming removed 0 bases from V and 14 bases from J; junction bases left unmatched: 7. The DNA of the CDR3 is TGTGCCAGCAGCTTGGTGGCTAGCGGGGGGGTATTGTATTTT. Its protein product is CASSLVASGGVLYF.

This rearrangement joins TRBV15 to TRBJ2-7; no clear D gene. The V end was cut by 1 base, the J end by 3 bases, with 7 bases between. The germline V gene has CDR1 LNHNV and CDR2 YYDKDF (reference sequence). The CDR3 is 13 residues long. CDR3 bases: TGTGCCACCAGCAGAGCACACAACTACGAGCAGTACTTC. Protein product: CATSRAHNYEQYF. The whole variable domain, filled in from reference TRBV15 and TRBJ2-7, reads DAMVIQNPRYQVTQFGKPVTLSCSQTLNHNVMYWYQQKSSQAPKLLFHYYDKDFNNEADTPDNFQSRRPNTSFCFLDIRSPGLGDTAMYLCATSRAHNYEQYFGPGTRLTVT.

This clone was observed a handful of times. The rearrangement links TRBV7-5 to TRBJ2-7; the D call of TRBD2 is as the table states it, not checked on the DNA. TRBV7-5 is a pseudogene locus. The CDR3 loop spans 15 amino acids. CDR3 nucleotide sequence: TGTGTCAGAAGCTTAGCGGGCGGGGGGACCTACGAGCAGTACTTC. Encoded protein: CVRSLAGGGTYEQYF.

There are a few counts of this clone. V is TRBV2 and J is TRBJ2-3; tentative D call: TRBD1 (5 bases). Germline assignment: CDR1 SNHLY and CDR2 FYNNEI. The length of the CDR3 is 16 residues. V was cut by 5 bases and J by 1 base, with 16 bases left in between. CDR3 sequence reads: CASSPTRQSRTDTQYF. CDR3 DNA: TGTGCCAGCAGTCCTACCCGACAGTCCCGCACAGATACGCAGTATTTT.

The chain employs TRBV19 and TRBJ2-2; D may match TRBD1 or TRBD2 (5 bases each). Germline-derived CDR1 and CDR2 are LNHDA and SQIVND (reference sequence). The CDR3 is 13 residues long. V shed 9 bases and J shed 5 bases, with 13 bases lying between them. As DNA, the CDR3 is TGTGCCAGCAGGGATGAGGGGACCGGGGAGCTGTTTTTT. It translates to CASRDEGTGELFF. Full variable domain (rest looked up from reference TRBV19 and TRBJ2-2): DGGITQSPKYLFRKEGQNVTLSCEQNLNHDAMYWYRQDPGQGLRLIYYSQIVNDFQKGDIAEGYSVSREKKESFPLTVTSAQKNPTAFYLCASRDEGTGELFFGEGSRLTVL.

The rearrangement joins TRBV27 to TRBJ1-5, with D perhaps TRBD1 (5 bases). CDR3 size: 15 residues. V gave up 6 bases and J gave up 0 bases, with 12 bases separating them. The germline CDR1 and CDR2 sequences are MNHEY and SMNVEV (reference sequence). This CDR3 is CASSSGPYSNQPQHF. CDR3 sequence (DNA): TGTGCCAGCAGCTCGGGGCCCTATAGCAATCAGCCCCAGCATTTT.

This chain links TRBV12-3 or TRBV12-4 with TRBJ2-7; perhaps TRBD1 as D (6 bases). V lost 4 bases and J lost 5, with 9 bases in between. There are 12 residues in the CDR3. The CDR3 nucleotides are TGTGCCAGCAGTTACGGGACACACGAGCAGTACTTC. This translates into CASSYGTHEQYF.

The chain combines TRBV5-8 with TRBJ1-1, with 9 bases fitting TRBD1. Trimming removed 4 bases from V and 0 bases from J; junction bases left unmatched: 7. Germline V lookup: CDR1 SGHTS, CDR2 YDEGEE. The CDR3 runs to 16 residues. The CDR3 bases are TGTGCCAGCAGCCCCTGGACAGGGGCTTTGAACACTGAAGCTTTCTTT. Amino acids: CASSPWTGALNTEAFF.

This rearrangement joins TRBV6-1 to TRBJ2-1; 9 bases agree with TRBD1. The CDR3 totals 15 residues. Trimming took 3 bases from V and 2 from J; bases not matched to a gene: 2. Germline-derived CDR1 and CDR2 are MNHNS and SASEGT. The CDR3 loop reads CASSDRDRAYNEQFF. Here the CDR3 DNA reads TGTGCCAGCAGTGACCGGGACAGGGCCTACAATGAGCAGTTCTTC.

V gene TRBV11-2 combines with J gene TRBJ2-3; 13 nucleotides agree with TRBD2. V lost 3 bases to trimming and J lost 6 bases; unmatched junction nucleotides: 12. Germline V lookup: CDR1 SGHAT, CDR2 FQNNGV. The CDR3 has 18 amino acids. The CDR3 region is CASSFILPLAGGQDTQYF. The CDR3 bases are TGTGCCAGCAGCTTCATATTACCACTAGCGGGGGGGCAGGATACGCAGTATTTT.

The genes are TRBV6-5 and TRBJ1-1; 9 bases map to TRBD1. Germline lookup yields CDR1 MNHEY and CDR2 SVGAGI. The ends lost 2 bases at V and 4 bases at J; junction bases unmatched: 2. The CDR3 runs to 14 residues. The CDR3 sequence is CASSYLGQGTEAFF. The CDR3 DNA sequence: TGTGCCAGCAGTTACCTGGGACAGGGCACTGAAGCTTTCTTT.

The chain joins TRBV10-1 to TRBJ1-1; D call uncertain. Germline V CDR1 and CDR2: WNHNN, SYGVQD (reference sequence). The CDR3 length is 13 residues. V lost 2 bases and J lost 1, with 5 bases in between. CDR3 nucleotide sequence: TGCGCCAGCAGTGAGAACAGGAACACTGAAGCTTTCTTT. Amino acid sequence: CASSENRNTEAFF.

The chain recombines TRBV2 with TRBJ2-7; 11 bases are a match to TRBD2. Trimming at V came to 3 bases and at J to 3 bases, leaving 1 base not matched to a gene. This CDR3 has 14 amino acids. Germline V lookup: CDR1 SNHLY, CDR2 FYNNEI. The CDR3: CASSELAGGYEQYV. CDR3 coding DNA: TGTGCCAGCAGTGAGCTAGCGGGGGGCTACGAGCAGTACGTC.

The chain carries TRBV9 and TRBJ2-1, with D tentatively TRBD2 (6 bases). Trimming removed 0 bases at V and 10 bases at J, with 26 bases between. Germline lookup yields CDR1 SGDLS and CDR2 YYNGEE. CDR3 length: 18 residues. CDR3: CASSVEAGGRRQGGEQFF. The CDR3 nucleotides read TGTGCCAGCAGCGTAGAAGCCGGTGGTCGGAGGCAGGGAGGCGAGCAGTTCTTC.

DNA of the CDR3: TGTGCCAGCAGCTCGACAGGGCCGGTCTCACCCCTCCACTTT. This translates into CASSSTGPVSPLHF. V gene TRBV7-9 combines with J gene TRBJ1-6; 7 bases map to TRBD1. The trim removed 4 bases at V and 10 bases at J, leaving 7 bases unmatched. CDR3 length: 14 residues. Germline lookup yields CDR1 SEHNR and CDR2 FQNEAQ (reference sequence). The full variable domain, in which reference TRBV7-9 and TRBJ1-6 provide the parts outside the CDR3, is DTGVSQNPRHKITKRGQNVTFRCDPISEHNRLYWYRQTLGQGPEFLTYFQNEAQLEKSRLLSDRFSAERPKGSFSTLEIQRTEQGDSAMYLCASSSTGPVSPLHFGNGTRLTVT.

The chain carries TRBV28 and TRBJ1-1; D possibly corresponds to TRBD1 (5 bases). The CDR3 covers 15 residues. Trimming pared 5 bases from V and 4 bases from J, leaving 17 bases between. Germline CDR1 is MDHEN and CDR2 is SYDVKM. CDR3 residues: CASSPHSGSGTEAFF. CDR3 bases: TGTGCCAGCAGTCCCCATTCAGGGTCGGGCACTGAAGCTTTCTTT.

This sequence joins TRBV6-5 and TRBJ1-1, with a weak D call TRBD1 (6 bases). The CDR3 extends over 14 amino acids. Germline V CDR1 and CDR2: MNHEY, SVGAGI. Trimming stripped 6 bases from V and 5 bases from J, with 16 bases between. CDR3 DNA: TGTGCCAGCAGGCTAGCAGGGGAGGGAACTGAAGCTTTCTTT. Translating it yields CASRLAGEGTEAFF.

V usage is TRBV5-6 and J usage is TRBJ1-2, with D possibly TRBD1 on 6 matching bases. CDR3 length equals 13 residues. In germline, CDR1 is SGHDT, CDR2 YYEEEE. The germline V and J ends were trimmed by 6 bases and 13 bases, with 22 bases remaining between them. The CDR3 loop is CASTLGGSPSRTF. Here the CDR3 DNA reads TGTGCCAGCACCCTGGGGGGCAGTCCCTCACGCACCTTC.

This clone was picked up a small number of times. The chain couples TRBV7-2 to TRBJ2-5; 8 positions agree with TRBD2. The CDR3 loop spans 13 amino acids. After removal of 4 bases from V and 4 bases from J, the junction contained 2 bases not matched to a gene. Per germline, CDR1 SGHTA and CDR2 FQGNSA. The CDR3 region has the DNA TGTGCCAGCAGCTCCAGCGGGGGAGAGACCCAGTACTTC. Translating gives CASSSSGGETQYF.

V usage is TRBV7-8 and J usage is TRBJ1-2; D remains unclear. Trimming took 1 base from V and 4 from J, leaving 7 bases between them. Germline values: CDR1 SGHVS, CDR2 FQNEAQ. The CDR3 is 13 amino acids. CDR3 in DNA: TGTGCCAGCAGCTTAGGACTAATCTATGGCTACACCTTC. Encoded protein: CASSLGLIYGYTF.